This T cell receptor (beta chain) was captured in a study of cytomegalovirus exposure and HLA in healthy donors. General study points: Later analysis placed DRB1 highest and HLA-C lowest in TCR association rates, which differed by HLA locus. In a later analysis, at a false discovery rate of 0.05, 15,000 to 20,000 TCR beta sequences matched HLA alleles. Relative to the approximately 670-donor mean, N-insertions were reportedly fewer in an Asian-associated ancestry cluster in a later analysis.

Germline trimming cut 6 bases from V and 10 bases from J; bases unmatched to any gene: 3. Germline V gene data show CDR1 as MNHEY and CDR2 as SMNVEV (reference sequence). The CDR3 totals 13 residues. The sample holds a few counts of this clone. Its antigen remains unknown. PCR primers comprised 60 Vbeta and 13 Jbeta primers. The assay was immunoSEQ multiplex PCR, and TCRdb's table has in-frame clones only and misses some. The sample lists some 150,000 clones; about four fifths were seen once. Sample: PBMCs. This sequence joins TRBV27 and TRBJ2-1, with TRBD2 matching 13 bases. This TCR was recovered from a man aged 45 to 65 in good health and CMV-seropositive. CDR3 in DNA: TGTGCCAGCAGCCGGACTAGCGGGGGAGAGCAGTTCTTC. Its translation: CASSRTSGGEQFF.